The 6 T cell receptor beta chains reported below all come from one sample, sequenced in a study of OX40 agonist ivuxolimab in advanced cancers. TCRdb's table, derived via immunoSEQ multiplex PCR, lists solely in-frame clones and lacks some. In the table there are about 64,000 clones, 70% to 90% of which are singletons. Here the sequenced sample was CD4+ or CD8+ T cells sorted from blood, taken in a trial of the OX40 agonist ivuxolimab. All receptors derive from an adult with an advanced solid tumor such as melanoma, head and neck, liver or kidney cancer.

The rearrangement uses TRBV7-2 and TRBJ2-3, with D perhaps matching TRBD1 or TRBD2 (5 bases each). Germline V lookup: CDR1 SGHTA, CDR2 FQGNSA. The CDR3 totals 16 residues. Trimming left V 6 bases short and J 5 bases short, with 21 bases between. CDR3 in amino acids: CASSQTTGASQDTQYF. As DNA, the CDR3 is TGTGCCAGCAGTCAAACTACCGGGGCTTCTCAAGATACGCAGTATTTT.

The rearrangement joins TRBV6-5 to TRBJ2-7; D may correspond to TRBD1 or TRBD2 (5 bases each). V was cut by 2 bases and J by 3 bases, with 14 bases left in between. There are 15 residues in the CDR3. The germline V gene encodes CDR1 MNHEY and CDR2 SVGAGI. The DNA of the CDR3 is TGTGCCAGCAGTTACGCAGGGACCCGAGACTACGAGCAGTACTTC. This codes for CASSYAGTRDYEQYF.

The genes are TRBV28 and TRBJ2-7, with TRBD2 matching 11 bases. Losses at the gene ends were 6 bases for V and 1 base for J; bases not matched to a gene: 2. CDR1 is MDHEN and CDR2 is SYDVKM in the germline V gene. The CDR3 spans 14 residues. This CDR3 reads CASRTSGMSYEQYF. CDR3 nucleotides: TGTGCCAGCAGGACTAGCGGGATGTCCTACGAGCAGTACTTC. The variable domain in full, completed from reference TRBV28 and TRBJ2-7, reads DVKVTQSSRYLVKRTGEKVFLECVQDMDHENMFWYRQDPGLGLRLIYFSYDVKMKEKGDIPEGYSVSREKKERFSLILESASTNQTSMYLCASRTSGMSYEQYFGPGTRLTVT.

V gene TRBV5-4 combines with J gene TRBJ1-4; D call uncertain. The CDR3 has 13 residues. V was cut by 3 bases and J by 7 bases, with 10 bases left in between. Germline-derived CDR1 and CDR2 are SGHNT and YYREEE (reference sequence). DNA of the CDR3: TGTGCCAGCAGCTACCGGCAGGCTGAAAAACTGTTTTTT. Its protein is CASSYRQAEKLFF.

The rearrangement joins TRBV7-3 to TRBJ2-2, with D perhaps assigned TRBD1 or TRBD2 (5 bases each). This CDR3 spans 18 amino acids. V lost 2 bases and J 3 bases, leaving 19 bases between the germline ends. Germline V gives CDR1 SGHTA, CDR2 FQGTGA. In DNA form, the CDR3 reads TGTGCCAGCAGCTTAGGACCCCAATGGGGGTGGGACACCGGGGAGCTGTTTTTT. It translates to CASSLGPQWGWDTGELFF.

V is TRBV21-1 and J is TRBJ1-2. TRBV21-1 is termed a pseudogene. This CDR3 spans 16 amino acids. CDR3 loop: CASSKRRSGFGYGYTF. The DNA of the CDR3 is TGTGCCAGCAGCAAGCGGCGGTCGGGGTTCGGGTATGGCTACACCTTC.